This T cell receptor beta chain derives from a study of T cells after yellow fever vaccination. Study details: The SMART-Seq v4 Ultra Low Input method served to prepare the low-cell-number fractions. The study, taken as a whole, reports: FACS-sorted repertoires could harbor abundant contaminating bulk-population clonotypes.

A process of 5'RACE template switching, which added a universal primer site and UMIs, was used to make TCR cDNA. TCRdb independently ran MiXCR on the 5' RACE reads; one entry per CDR3 protein. The sample includes hundreds of thousands of distinct CDR3 sequences, roughly 9.4% of them seen just once. Note on this clonotype: The antigen remains unidentified.

The origin of this receptor is a man between 18 and 29 years old who received the YFV17D yellow fever vaccine. The sequencing used PBMCs, collected on the day of the first yellow fever vaccination.

In DNA form, the CDR3 reads TGTGCCAGTAGTATCGTCGGGGGTCAGGAGCAGTTCTTC. This encodes CASSIVGGQEQFF. The chain uses TRBV19 and TRBJ2-1; a possible D gene is TRBD2 (6 bases). The germline V gene has CDR1 LNHDA and CDR2 SQIVND (reference sequence). CDR3 length: 13 amino acids. The V and J ends lost 3 bases and 10 bases respectively, with 13 bases between them. Combining the CDR3 with reference TRBV19 and TRBJ2-1 gives the whole variable domain DGGITQSPKYLFRKEGQNVTLSCEQNLNHDAMYWYRQDPGQGLRLIYYSQIVNDFQKGDIAEGYSVSREKKESFPLTVTSAQKNPTAFYLCASSIVGGQEQFFGPGTRLTVL.